This T cell receptor (beta chain) is drawn from a study of T cell changes during pregnancy in multiple sclerosis. CDR1 is SNHLY and CDR2 is FYNNEI in the germline V gene. With V trimmed by 5 bases and J by 2 bases, 10 bases remained unmatched. The CDR3 has 16 amino acids. This clone was seen only once. Assay: immunoSEQ multiplex PCR; the TCRdb copy retains only in-frame clones and omits some. Seen here are about 49,000 clones, nearly 90% observed once, and the top ten hold 5% to 5.5%. The sequence was collected from a female donor in good health, enrolled as a control in a pregnancy study. This material consisted of peripheral blood, taken after pregnancy. The rearrangement links TRBV2 to TRBJ2-5; 8 bases align to TRBD2. The CDR3 here is CASSPVGGGLQETQYF. The CDR3 DNA sequence: TGTGCCAGCAGTCCTGTGGGCGGGGGGCTTCAAGAGACCCAGTACTTC.